The TCR beta chain under discussion was sequenced for a study of cytomegalovirus exposure and HLA in healthy donors. CDR1 and CDR2 from the germline V gene are SGHTA and FQGNSA. The V and J ends lost 4 bases and 5 bases respectively, with 11 bases between them. This CDR3 has 13 amino acids. Both 60 Vbeta primers and 13 Jbeta primers went into the PCR. Clones were read by immunoSEQ multiplex PCR, and TCRdb kept only the in-frame ones, dropping some. The data hold approximately 250,000 clones, with roughly 81% observed a single time. In the case of this clone: Its antigen is not identified.

General observations from the study: In a later analysis, TCR association rates varied by HLA locus: DRB1 most, HLA-C fewest. There were a few CMV-associated chains whose specificity for CMV antigens was confirmed in vitro.

V is TRBV7-2 and J is TRBJ1-2, with unresolved D. This clonotype was sampled from a girl aged 2 to 9 in good health and CMV-seronegative. The sample was PBMCs. The CDR3 bases are TGTGCCAGCAGCTCGGGAGGGAAGTATGGCTACACCTTC. Translating it yields CASSSGGKYGYTF. The full variable domain, completed using reference TRBV7-2 and TRBJ1-2, is GAGVSQSPSNKVTEKGKDVELRCDPISGHTALYWYRQSLGQGLEFLIYFQGNSAPDKSGLPSDRFSAERTGGSVSTLTIQRTQQEDSAVYLCASSSGGKYGYTFGSGTRLTVV.